The entry below describes one T cell receptor (beta chain). The data originate from a study of blood T cell repertoires in COVID-19. Turning to the study itself: There were acute and convalescent COVID-19 samples, and they came from the United States, Italy and Spain. From T cells, B-cell-depleted T cells, or PBMCs came the material, which was cDNA or gDNA.

In the study's own analysis: Researchers report that nucleated cell counts were estimated from reference gene primer amplification. The method was immunoSEQ multiplex PCR; TCRdb's version includes in-frame clones alone and lacks a portion of them. The DNA was the basis for D and trimming; V, J and clone size are from that table. The table records 200,000 to 250,000 clones, 70% to 90% of them present only once. The CDR3 loop spans 13 amino acids. Germline V gene lookup returns CDR1 MRHNA and CDR2 SNTAGT. Trimming cost V 4 bases and J 5 bases; bases outside gene matches: 4. Sequencing was carried out using peripheral blood. This sequence was found in a woman in her twenties or thirties who had recovered from COVID-19. This chain connects TRBV6-4 to TRBJ1-2, with 7 nucleotides matching TRBD1. The CDR3 sequence: CASSATGTYGYTF. CDR3 DNA: TGTGCCAGCAGTGCGACAGGGACGTATGGCTACACCTTC.